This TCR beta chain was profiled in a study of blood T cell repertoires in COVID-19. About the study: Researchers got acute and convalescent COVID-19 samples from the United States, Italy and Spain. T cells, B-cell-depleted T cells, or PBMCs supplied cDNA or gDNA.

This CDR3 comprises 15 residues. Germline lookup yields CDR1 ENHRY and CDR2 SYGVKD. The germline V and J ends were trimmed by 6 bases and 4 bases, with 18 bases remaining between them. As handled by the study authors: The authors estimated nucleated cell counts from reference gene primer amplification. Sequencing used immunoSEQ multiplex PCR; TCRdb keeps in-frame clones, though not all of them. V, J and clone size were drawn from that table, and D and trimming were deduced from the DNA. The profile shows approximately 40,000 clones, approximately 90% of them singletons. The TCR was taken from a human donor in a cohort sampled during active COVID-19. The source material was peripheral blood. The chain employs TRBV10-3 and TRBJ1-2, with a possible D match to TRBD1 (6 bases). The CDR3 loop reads CAISSTGNSGYGYTF. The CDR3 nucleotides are TGTGCCATCAGCTCGACAGGCAATTCGGGCTATGGCTACACCTTC.